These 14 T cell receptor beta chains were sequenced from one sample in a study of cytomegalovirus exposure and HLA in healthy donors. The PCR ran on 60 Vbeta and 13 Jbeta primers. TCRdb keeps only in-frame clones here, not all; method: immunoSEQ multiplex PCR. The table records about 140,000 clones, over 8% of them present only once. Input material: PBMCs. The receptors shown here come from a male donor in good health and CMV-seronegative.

CDR3 DNA sequence: TGTGCCAGTAGTATCGGCTCAGGGGAGCACTATGGCTACACCTTC. Protein product: CASSIGSGEHYGYTF. This chain links TRBV19 with TRBJ1-2; TRBD1 might be the D (6 bases). CDR1 is LNHDA and CDR2 is SQIVND in the germline V gene (reference sequence). Trimming took off 3 bases at V and 3 bases at J, with 14 bases between the two ends. The CDR3 extends over 15 amino acids.

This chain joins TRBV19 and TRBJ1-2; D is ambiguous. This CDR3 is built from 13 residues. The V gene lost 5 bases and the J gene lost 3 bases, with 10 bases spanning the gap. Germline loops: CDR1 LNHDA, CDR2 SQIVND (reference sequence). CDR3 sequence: CASSDLPDYGYTF. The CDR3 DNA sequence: TGTGCCAGTAGTGACTTACCGGACTATGGCTACACCTTC.

The CDR3 bases are TGTGCCAGCAGTCTCAGGGAAAAACTGTTTTTT. It encodes CASSLREKLFF. This chain uses TRBV28 with TRBJ1-4; D ambiguous. CDR3 length: 11 residues. Germline V gives CDR1 MDHEN, CDR2 SYDVKM. V was trimmed by 5 bases and J by 8 bases, leaving 6 bases between them.

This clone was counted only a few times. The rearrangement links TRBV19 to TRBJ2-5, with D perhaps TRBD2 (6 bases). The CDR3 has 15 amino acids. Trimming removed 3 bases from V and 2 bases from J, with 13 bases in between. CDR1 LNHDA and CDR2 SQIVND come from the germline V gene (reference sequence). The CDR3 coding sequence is TGTGCCAGTAGTATCGGGAGAGGGGAGCAAGAGACCCAGTACTTC. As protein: CASSIGRGEQETQYF.

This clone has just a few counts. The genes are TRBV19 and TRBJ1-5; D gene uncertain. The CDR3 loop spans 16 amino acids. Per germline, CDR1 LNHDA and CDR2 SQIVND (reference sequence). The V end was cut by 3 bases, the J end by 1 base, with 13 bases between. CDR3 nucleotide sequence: TGTGCCAGTAGTATTTTCCCGGGGTCCAGCAATCAGCCCCAGCATTTT. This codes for CASSIFPGSSNQPQHF.

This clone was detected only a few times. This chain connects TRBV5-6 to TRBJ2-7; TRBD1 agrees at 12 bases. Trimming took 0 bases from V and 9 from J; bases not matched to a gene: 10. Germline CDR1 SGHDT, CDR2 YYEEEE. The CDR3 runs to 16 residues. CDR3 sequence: CASSLAGTGGLFSQYF. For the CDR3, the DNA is TGTGCCAGCAGCTTGGCTGGGACAGGGGGCCTCTTTTCGCAGTACTTC.

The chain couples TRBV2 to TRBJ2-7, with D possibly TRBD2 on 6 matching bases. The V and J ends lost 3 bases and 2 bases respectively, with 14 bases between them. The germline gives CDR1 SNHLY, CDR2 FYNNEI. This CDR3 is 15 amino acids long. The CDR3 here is CASSEIVSGPYEQYF. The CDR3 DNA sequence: TGTGCCAGCAGTGAGATTGTTAGCGGACCCTACGAGCAGTACTTC.

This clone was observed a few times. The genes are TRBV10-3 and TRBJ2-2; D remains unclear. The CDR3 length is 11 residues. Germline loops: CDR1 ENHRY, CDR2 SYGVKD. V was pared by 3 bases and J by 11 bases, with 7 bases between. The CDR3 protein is CAISDEAELFF. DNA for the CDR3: TGTGCCATCAGTGATGAGGCTGAGCTGTTTTTT.

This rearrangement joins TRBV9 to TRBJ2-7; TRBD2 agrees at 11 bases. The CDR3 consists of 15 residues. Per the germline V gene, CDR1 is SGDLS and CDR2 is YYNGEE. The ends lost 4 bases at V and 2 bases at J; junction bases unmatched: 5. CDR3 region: CASSPGTSGPYEQYF. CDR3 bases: TGTGCCAGCAGCCCCGGGACTAGCGGCCCCTACGAGCAGTACTTC. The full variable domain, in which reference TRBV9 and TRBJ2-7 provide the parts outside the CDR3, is DSGVTQTPKHLITATGQRVTLRCSPRSGDLSVYWYQQSLDQGLQFLIQYYNGEERAKGNILERFSAQQFPDLHSELNLSSLELGDSALYFCASSPGTSGPYEQYFGPGTRLTVT.

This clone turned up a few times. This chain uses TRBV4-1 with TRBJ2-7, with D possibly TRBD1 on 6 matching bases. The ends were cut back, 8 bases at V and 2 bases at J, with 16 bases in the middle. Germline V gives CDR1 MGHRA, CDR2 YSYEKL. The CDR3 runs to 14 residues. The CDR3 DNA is TGCGCCAGCGGACAGTCCTTTGGCCCCTACGAGCAGTACTTC. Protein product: CASGQSFGPYEQYF.

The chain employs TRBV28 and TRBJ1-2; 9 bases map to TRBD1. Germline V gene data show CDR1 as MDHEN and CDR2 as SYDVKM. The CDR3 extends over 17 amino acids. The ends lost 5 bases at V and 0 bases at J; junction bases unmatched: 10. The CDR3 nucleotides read TGTGCCAGCAGTGCCCACAGGGGGCGAAACTCTAACTATGGCTACACCTTC. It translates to CASSAHRGRNSNYGYTF.

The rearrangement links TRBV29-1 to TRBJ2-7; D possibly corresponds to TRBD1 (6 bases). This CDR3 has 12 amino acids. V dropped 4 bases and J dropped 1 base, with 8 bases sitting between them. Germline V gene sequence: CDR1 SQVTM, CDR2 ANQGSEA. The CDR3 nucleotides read TGCAGCGTTGCCAGGGGTTCCTACGAGCAGTACTTC. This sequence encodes CSVARGSYEQYF.

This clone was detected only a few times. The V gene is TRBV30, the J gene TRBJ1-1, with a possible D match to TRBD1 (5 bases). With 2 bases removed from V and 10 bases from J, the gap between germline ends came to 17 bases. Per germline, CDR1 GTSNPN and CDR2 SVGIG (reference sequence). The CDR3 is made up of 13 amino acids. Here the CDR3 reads CAWSPARVSVAFF. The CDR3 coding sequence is TGTGCCTGGAGTCCCGCCAGGGTGAGTGTAGCTTTCTTT.

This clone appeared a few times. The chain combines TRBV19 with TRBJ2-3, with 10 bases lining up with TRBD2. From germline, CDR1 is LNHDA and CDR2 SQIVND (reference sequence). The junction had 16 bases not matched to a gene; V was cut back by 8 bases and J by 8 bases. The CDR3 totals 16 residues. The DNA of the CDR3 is TGTGCCAGTTCCCCACGGACTAGCGGAAGATTCGGTACGCAGTATTTT. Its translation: CASSPRTSGRFGTQYF.